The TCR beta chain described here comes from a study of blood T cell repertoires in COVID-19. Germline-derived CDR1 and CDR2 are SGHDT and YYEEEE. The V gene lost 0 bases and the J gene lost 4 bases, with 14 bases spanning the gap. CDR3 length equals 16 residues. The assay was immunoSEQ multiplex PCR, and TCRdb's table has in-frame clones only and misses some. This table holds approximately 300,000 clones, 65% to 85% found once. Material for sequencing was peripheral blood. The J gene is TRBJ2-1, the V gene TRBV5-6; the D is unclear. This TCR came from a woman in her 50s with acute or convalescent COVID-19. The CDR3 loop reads CASSLDVGGLYNEQFF. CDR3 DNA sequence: TGTGCCAGCAGCTTGGACGTAGGTGGGCTGTACAATGAGCAGTTCTTC.